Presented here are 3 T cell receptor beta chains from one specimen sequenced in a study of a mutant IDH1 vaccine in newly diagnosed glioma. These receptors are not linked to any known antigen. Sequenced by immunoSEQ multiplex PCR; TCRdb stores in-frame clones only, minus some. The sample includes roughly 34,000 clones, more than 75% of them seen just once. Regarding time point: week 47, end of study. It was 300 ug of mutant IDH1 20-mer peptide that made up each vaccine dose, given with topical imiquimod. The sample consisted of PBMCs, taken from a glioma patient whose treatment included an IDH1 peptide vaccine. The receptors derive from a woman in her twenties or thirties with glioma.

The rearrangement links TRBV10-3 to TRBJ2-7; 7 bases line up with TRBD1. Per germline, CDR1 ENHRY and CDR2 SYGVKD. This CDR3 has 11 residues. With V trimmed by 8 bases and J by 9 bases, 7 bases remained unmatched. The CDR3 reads CAIGTGVSQYF. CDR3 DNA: TGTGCCATCGGCACAGGGGTATCGCAGTACTTC.

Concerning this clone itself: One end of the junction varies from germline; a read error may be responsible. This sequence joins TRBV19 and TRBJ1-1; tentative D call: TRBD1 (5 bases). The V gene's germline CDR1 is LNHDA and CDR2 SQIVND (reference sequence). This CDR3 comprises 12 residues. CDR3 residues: CASSYRNAEAFF. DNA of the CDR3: TGTGCCAGTAGTTACAGGAACGCTGAAGCTTTCTTT. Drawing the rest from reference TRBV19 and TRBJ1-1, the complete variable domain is DGGITQSPKYLFRKEGQNVTLSCEQNLNHDAMYWYRQDPGQGLRLIYYSQIVNDFQKGDIAEGYSVSREKKESFPLTVTSAQKNPTAFYLCASSYRNAEAFFGQGTRLTVV.

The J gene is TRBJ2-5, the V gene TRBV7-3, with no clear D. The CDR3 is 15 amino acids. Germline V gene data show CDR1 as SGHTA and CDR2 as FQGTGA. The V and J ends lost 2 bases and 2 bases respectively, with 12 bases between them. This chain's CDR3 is CASSLGPVGQETQYF. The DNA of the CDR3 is TGTGCCAGCAGCTTAGGCCCGGTGGGACAAGAGACCCAGTACTTC.